The T cell receptor beta chain described here comes from a study of blood T cells in healthy people across ages (dated by TCRdb to the mid-2010s). Study-level background: In model experiments, template switching captured about one uniquely barcoded TCR beta cDNA molecule for every two T cells. Age-related changes in TCR beta repertoire diversity were measured in the study by deep sequencing normalized with unique cDNA molecular identifiers. Donors were grouped into four age groups: young (average 16 years), middle-aged (roughly 37), aged (around 60) and long-lived (around 80). For two donors (one aged 18 to 30 and one aged 80 or older), the study analyzed two additional independent replicas of 1 million unique cDNA reads from the same blood draw. The paper's findings and limits, for the study overall: Estimates of total diversity based on one million sequenced T cells were regarded as lower bounds and as underestimates. Compared with the aged group, the long-lived group had more naive CD4+ T cells, fewer expanded clones and increased TCR diversity, a pattern suggesting age selection. A strong correlation was found between observed TCR beta diversity and the percentage of naive T cells measured by flow cytometry. As age increased, observed TCR beta diversity per million T cells dropped in a roughly linear way, and a significant reduction was already evident by age 40. The CMV infection status of donors was not known, potentially confounding age-related changes in expanded clonotypes. Because profiling used bulk unsorted PBMCs, naive and antigen-experienced compartments could not be compared conclusively.

The library was generated by 5' RACE. Sequenced using an Illumina HiSeq 2500. The second PCR ran for about 7 to 11 cycles and used a J-beta primer mix along with a sample-barcoded 5' primer. A template-switch 5' adaptor carrying 12 random nucleotides introduced a unique molecular identifier onto each TCR beta cDNA molecule. At least 2.5 million CDR3-containing paired-end reads were obtained from each sample. First-strand cDNA was synthesized from all RNA with the Mint cDNA synthesis kit, primed by a TRBC-specific oligonucleotide. All cDNA was treated with uracil-DNA glycosylase and then went through a first 18-cycle PCR with the universal primers M1SS and BC2_uni_R. On the authors' methods: For normalization, 1 million high-quality reads were randomly selected from each sample, with every read carrying a distinct molecular identifier. Instead of being binned into consensus sequences, reads that shared molecular identifiers were thrown out. MiTCR, run with a Q25 quality threshold and the strictest error-elimination algorithm, handled CDR3 identification, clonotype clustering and error correction. A nonparametric unseen species model with Euler transformation was used to estimate a lower bound on total TCR beta diversity. TCRdb reran the public reads through fastp at Q25 and MiXCR, keeping productive beta chains. CDR3 protein duplicates are merged, each entry listing the most common genes and DNA. These V and J calls originate from TCRdb's pipeline instead of the authors' own analysis. The sample profile shows fewer than 800,000 distinct CDR3 sequences; 20% to 30% of them were found once. Of the sample, more than 8% falls within the top ten clones.

Sequences SGHTA (CDR1) and FQGNSA (CDR2) are obtained from the germline V gene. CDR3 length: 16 amino acids, cysteine to phenylalanine. Only the CDR3 DNA is retained, 48 bases long and in frame from the first base. For this chain, trimming is 4 bases at the V end and 5 bases at the J end, and the number of junction bases without a gene match is 11. Donors were around 37 systemically healthy Caucasian individuals from Russia aged roughly 6 to 90 years. Around 10 milliliters of peripheral blood were drawn from each donor into EDTA-treated Vacutainer tubes. PBMCs were isolated by Ficoll-Paque density-gradient centrifugation, with at least 6.5 million obtained per sample. Total RNA was extracted from PBMCs with Trizol reagent, with at least 5.5 micrograms obtained per sample. For every donor, an aliquot of PBMCs went through flow cytometry to measure the percentages of naive CD45RAhigh/CD27high T cells.

Regarding this clonotype: There is no known antigen for this receptor. Per-base quality was not reported, and no clone a single base away is much larger than it.

Separately, the same data were catalogued under a study of T cells of mothers and their children. That second report states: The donors were nine systemically healthy Caucasian individuals, made up of three mothers and their six children. cDNA synthesis consumed the entire amount of extracted RNA, loaded at 1.5 ug RNA in each 15 ul reaction. In the second PCR, the M1S primer added sample barcodes and 2-4 random nucleotides. Over 8.5 million TCR beta CDR3 reads were obtained for each mother, and 2.5 million to 3 million reads were obtained for each child. Thymic selection shapes the output of TCR recombination in a similar way in related and unrelated pairs, and inherited differences have a minor effect. Normalized repertoire overlap in related mother-child pairs was always slightly higher than in unrelated mother-child pairs, but the difference was never significant. No persistent microchimeric T cell clones were found, with a detection sensitivity of approximately 100 clones per million clonotypes. Deep NGS was used in the study to compare the TCR beta repertoires of mothers and children and to look for features that separate related mother-child pairs from unrelated individuals. Mothers averaged about 37 +/- 4 years of age and children averaged around 11 +/- 4 years. After adapter ligation with NEBNext reagents, the libraries were sequenced on Illumina HiSeq 2000 with 100+100 nt paired-end reads. To prevent cross-contamination, the mother and child libraries were prepared a month apart and were sequenced in separate runs. For each donor, somewhere between about 450,000 and 2,200,000 distinct TCR beta clonotypes were identified. Naive TCR beta clonotypes were estimated from low-frequency clonotypes matched to each donor's FACS-determined naive share, without sorting.

Sequenced sample: blood. Recombination joined TRBV7-2 with TRBJ2-7; 10 bases in between match TRBD1. The clonotype comes from a boy younger than 18 in good health. The CDR3 is CASSSRPGQGFHEQYF. The DNA sequence is as follows: TGTGCCAGCAGCTCCCGTCCGGGACAGGGGTTCCACGAGCAGTACTTC.